This T cell receptor (beta chain) comes out of a study of PD-1 blockade in classical Hodgkin lymphoma. Study at large: Patients were dosed intravenously with nivolumab at 3 mg/kg every 2 weeks.

The CDR3 is made up of 13 amino acids. Germline CDR1 reads MNHNY; CDR2 reads SVGAGI (reference sequence). V shed 0 bases and J shed 2 bases, with 5 bases lying between them. Clones were sequenced by immunoSEQ multiplex PCR, and TCRdb holds only the in-frame ones, with some missing. The data contain tens of thousands of clones, around 66% of them singletons. Findings and limits, study-wide: Significantly greater TCR diversity emerged by C4D1 in CD4+ cells but not CD8+ cells. Before treatment, complete responders showed about the same diversity as newly diagnosed patients. Baseline TCR diversity was reportedly lower in newly diagnosed patients than in healthy donors. It was reported as lower still in relapsed/refractory patients.

Worth noting for this clone: Its antigen is not known.

All the patients suffered relapse after autologous stem cell transplantation, and brentuximab vedotin exposure differed. This receptor was taken from a human donor with classical Hodgkin lymphoma. The rearrangement uses TRBV6-6 and TRBJ2-7; no clear D. The source was peripheral blood mononuclear cells (PBMCs), collected at baseline. The DNA for the CDR3 is TGTGCCAGCAGTTACTCGAACCCCTACGAGCAGTACTTC. Translating gives CASSYSNPYEQYF.